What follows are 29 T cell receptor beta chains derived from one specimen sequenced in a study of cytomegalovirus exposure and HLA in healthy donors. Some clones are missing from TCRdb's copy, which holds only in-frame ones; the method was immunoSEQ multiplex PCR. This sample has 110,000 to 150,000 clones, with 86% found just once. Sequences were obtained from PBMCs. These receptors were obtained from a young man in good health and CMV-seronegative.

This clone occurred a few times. This CDR3 is CASSQDHRARYTF. In nucleotides, the CDR3 is TGTGCCAGCAGCCAAGACCACAGGGCGCGCTACACCTTC. The chain joins TRBV14 to TRBJ1-2, with a tentative D call TRBD1 (6 bases). In germline, CDR1 is SGHDN, CDR2 FVKESK. V was pared by 0 bases and J by 9 bases, with 11 bases between. The CDR3 is 13 amino acids.

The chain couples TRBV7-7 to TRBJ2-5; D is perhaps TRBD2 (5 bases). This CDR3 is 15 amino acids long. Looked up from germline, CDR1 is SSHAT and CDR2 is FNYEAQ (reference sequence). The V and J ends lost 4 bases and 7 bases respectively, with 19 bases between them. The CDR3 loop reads CASSSGLPGDGTQYF. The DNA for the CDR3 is TGTGCCAGCAGCTCCGGACTCCCTGGGGATGGGACCCAGTACTTC.

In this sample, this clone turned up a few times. CDR3 region: CASSITGDSGNTIYF. CDR3 nucleotide sequence: TGCGCCAGCAGCATTACAGGAGACTCTGGAAACACCATATATTTT. This chain joins TRBV5-1 and TRBJ1-3, with D possibly matching TRBD1 (5 bases). Trimming took 4 bases from V and 0 from J, leaving 11 bases between them. This CDR3 region has 15 residues. In germline, CDR1 is SGHRS, CDR2 YFSETQ.

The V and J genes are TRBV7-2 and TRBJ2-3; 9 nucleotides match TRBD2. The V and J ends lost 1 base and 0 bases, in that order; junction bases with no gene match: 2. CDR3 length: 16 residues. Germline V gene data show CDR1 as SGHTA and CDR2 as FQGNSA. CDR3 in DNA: TGTGCCAGCAGCTTAGTGGCGGGGGGGAGCACAGATACGCAGTATTTT. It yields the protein CASSLVAGGSTDTQYF.

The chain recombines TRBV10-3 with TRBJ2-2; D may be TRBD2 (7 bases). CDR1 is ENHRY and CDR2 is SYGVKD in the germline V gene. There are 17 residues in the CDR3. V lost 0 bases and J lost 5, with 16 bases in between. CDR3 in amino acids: CAISESPRGGNTGELFF. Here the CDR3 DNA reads TGTGCCATCAGTGAGTCCCCCAGGGGAGGGAATACCGGGGAGCTGTTTTTT.

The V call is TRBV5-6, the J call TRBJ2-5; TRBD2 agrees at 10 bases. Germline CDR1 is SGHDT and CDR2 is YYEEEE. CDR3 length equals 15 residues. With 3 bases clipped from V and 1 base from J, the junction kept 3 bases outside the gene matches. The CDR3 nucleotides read TGTGCCAGCAGCTCTACTAGCGGGGTCCAAGAGACCCAGTACTTC. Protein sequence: CASSSTSGVQETQYF.

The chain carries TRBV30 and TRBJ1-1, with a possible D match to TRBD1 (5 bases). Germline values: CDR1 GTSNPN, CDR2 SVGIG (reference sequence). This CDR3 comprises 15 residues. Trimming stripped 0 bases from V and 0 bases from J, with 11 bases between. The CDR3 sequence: CAWSVVRGVNTEAFF. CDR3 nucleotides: TGTGCCTGGAGTGTGGTTCGGGGGGTGAACACTGAAGCTTTCTTT.

The CDR3 reads CASSEPGLAGVRETQYF. CDR3 bases: TGCGCCAGCAGTGAGCCGGGACTAGCGGGAGTTCGAGAGACCCAGTACTTC. V and J are TRBV10-2 and TRBJ2-5, with TRBD2 matching 14 bases. Per the germline V gene, CDR1 is WSHSY and CDR2 is SAAADI. This CDR3 region has 17 residues. Trimming took 2 bases from V and 4 from J; bases not matched to a gene: 6.

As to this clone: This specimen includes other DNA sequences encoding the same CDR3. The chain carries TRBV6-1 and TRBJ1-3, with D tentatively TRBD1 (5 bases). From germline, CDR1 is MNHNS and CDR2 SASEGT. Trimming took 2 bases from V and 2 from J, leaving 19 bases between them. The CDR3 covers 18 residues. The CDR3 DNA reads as TGTGCCAGCAGTGAACGATACGTGCGGGGGTCCGCTGGAAACACCATATATTTT. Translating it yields CASSERYVRGSAGNTIYF.

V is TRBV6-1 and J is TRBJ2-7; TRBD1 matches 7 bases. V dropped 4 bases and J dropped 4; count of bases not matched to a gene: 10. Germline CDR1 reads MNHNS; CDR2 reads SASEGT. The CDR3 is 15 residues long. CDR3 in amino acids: CASSASPGGPYEQYF. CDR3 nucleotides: TGTGCCAGCAGTGCGTCCCCAGGGGGACCATACGAGCAGTACTTC.

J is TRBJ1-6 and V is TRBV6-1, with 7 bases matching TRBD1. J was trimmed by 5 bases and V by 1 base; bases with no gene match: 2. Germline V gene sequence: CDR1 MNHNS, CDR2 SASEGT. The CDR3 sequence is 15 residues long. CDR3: CASSEDQGDNSPLHF. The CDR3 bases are TGTGCCAGCAGTGAAGATCAGGGGGATAATTCACCCCTCCACTTT.

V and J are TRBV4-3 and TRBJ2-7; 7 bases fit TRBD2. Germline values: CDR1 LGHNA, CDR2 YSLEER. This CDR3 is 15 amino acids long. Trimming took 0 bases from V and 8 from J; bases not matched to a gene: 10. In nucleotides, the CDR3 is TGCGCCAGCAGCCAAGATGGAGGAGTGGGGGGGAAGCAGTACTTC. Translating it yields CASSQDGGVGGKQYF.

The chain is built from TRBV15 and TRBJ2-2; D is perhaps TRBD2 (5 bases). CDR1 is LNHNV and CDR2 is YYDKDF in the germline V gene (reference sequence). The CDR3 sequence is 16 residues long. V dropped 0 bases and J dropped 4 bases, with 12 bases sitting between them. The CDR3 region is CATSRDWRRRTGELFF. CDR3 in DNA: TGTGCCACCAGCAGAGATTGGAGGCGGCGCACCGGGGAGCTGTTTTTT.

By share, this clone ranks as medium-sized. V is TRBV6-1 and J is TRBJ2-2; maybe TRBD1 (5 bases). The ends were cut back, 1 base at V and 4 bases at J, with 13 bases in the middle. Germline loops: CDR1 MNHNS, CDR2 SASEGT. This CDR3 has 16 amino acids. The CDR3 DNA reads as TGTGCCAGCAGTGAAGAGGCAGGGTTGGGCACCGGGGAGCTGTTTTTT. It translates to CASSEEAGLGTGELFF.

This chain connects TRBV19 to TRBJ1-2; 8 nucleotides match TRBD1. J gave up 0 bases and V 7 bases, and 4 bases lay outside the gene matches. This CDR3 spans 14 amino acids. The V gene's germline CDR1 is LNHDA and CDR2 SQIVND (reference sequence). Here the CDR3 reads CASMGDRSNYGYTF. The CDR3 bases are TGTGCCAGTATGGGGGACAGGTCTAACTATGGCTACACCTTC.

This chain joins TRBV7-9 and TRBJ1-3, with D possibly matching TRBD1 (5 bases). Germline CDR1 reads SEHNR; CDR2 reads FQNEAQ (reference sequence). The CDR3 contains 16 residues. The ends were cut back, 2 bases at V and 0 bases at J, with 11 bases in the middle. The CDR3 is CASSLPSRASGNTIYF. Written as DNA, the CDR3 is TGTGCCAGCAGCTTACCGTCCAGGGCCTCTGGAAACACCATATATTTT.

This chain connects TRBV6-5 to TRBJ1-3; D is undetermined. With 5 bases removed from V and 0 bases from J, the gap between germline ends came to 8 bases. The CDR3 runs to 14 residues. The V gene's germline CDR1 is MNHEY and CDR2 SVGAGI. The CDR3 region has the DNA TGTGCCAGCAGTCGAACAGCCTCTGGAAACACCATATATTTT. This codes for CASSRTASGNTIYF.

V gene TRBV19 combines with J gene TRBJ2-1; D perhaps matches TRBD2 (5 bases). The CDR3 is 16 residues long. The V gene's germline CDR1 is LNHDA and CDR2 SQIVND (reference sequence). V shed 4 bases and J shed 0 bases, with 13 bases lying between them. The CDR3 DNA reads TGTGCCAGTAGTAACGCTTGGAGGAGCTCCTACAATGAGCAGTTCTTC. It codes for CASSNAWRSSYNEQFF.

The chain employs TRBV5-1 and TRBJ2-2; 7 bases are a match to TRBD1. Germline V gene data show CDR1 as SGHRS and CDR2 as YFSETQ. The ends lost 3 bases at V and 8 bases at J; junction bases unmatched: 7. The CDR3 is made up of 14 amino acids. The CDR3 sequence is CASSYQGVTGELFF. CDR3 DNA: TGCGCCAGCAGCTACCAGGGGGTTACTGGGGAGCTGTTTTTT.

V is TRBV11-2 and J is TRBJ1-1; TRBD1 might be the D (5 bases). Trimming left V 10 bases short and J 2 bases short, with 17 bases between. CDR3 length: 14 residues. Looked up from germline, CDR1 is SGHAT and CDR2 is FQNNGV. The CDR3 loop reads CATRWVRGNTEAFF. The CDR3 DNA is TGTGCCACCCGGTGGGTAAGGGGAAACACTGAAGCTTTCTTT.

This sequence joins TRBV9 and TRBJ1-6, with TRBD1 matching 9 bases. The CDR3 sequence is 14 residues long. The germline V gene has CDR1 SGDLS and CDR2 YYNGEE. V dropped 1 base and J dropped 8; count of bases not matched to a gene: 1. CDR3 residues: CASSVRDRDSPLHF. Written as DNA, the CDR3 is TGTGCCAGCAGCGTACGGGACAGGGATTCACCCCTCCACTTT.

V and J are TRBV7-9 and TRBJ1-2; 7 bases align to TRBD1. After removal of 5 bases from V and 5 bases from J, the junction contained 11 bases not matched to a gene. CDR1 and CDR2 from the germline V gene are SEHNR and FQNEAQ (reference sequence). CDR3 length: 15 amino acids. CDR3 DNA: TGTGCCAGCAGCCGAGAAGGGGACAGCCTGTATGGCTACACCTTC. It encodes CASSREGDSLYGYTF.

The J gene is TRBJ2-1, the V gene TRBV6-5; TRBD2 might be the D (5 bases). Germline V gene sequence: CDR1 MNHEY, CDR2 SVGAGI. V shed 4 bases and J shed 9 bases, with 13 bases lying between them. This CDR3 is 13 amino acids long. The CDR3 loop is CASSWAEEVEQFF. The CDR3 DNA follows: TGTGCCAGCAGTTGGGCGGAGGAGGTTGAGCAGTTCTTC.

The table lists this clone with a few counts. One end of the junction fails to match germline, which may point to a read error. The CDR3, as DNA: TGTGCCAGCAGTCCCGGTGGGGGCTACGCGCAGTACTTC. Its translation is CASSPGGGYAQYF. The rearrangement links TRBV27 to TRBJ2-7, with D possibly matching TRBD1 (6 bases). The CDR3 totals 13 residues. Germline V gene lookup returns CDR1 MNHEY and CDR2 SMNVEV (reference sequence).

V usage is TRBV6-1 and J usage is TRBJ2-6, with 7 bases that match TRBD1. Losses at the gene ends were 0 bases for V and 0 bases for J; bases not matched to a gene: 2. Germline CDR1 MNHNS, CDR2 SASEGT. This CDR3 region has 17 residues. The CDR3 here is CASSEATGLSGANVLTF. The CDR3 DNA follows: TGTGCCAGCAGTGAAGCGACAGGGCTCTCTGGGGCCAACGTCCTGACTTTC.

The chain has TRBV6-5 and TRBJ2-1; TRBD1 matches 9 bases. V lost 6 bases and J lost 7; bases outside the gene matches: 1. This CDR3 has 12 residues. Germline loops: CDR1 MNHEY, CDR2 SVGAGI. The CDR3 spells CASRGTGNEQFF. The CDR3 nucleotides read TGTGCCAGCAGGGGGACAGGGAATGAGCAGTTCTTC.

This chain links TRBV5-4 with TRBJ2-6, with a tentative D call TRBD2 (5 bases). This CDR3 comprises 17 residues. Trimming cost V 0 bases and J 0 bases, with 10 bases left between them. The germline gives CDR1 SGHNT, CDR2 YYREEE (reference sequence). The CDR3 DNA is TGTGCCAGCAGCTTGGCTACTAGGAGCTCTGGGGCCAACGTCCTGACTTTC. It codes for CASSLATRSSGANVLTF.

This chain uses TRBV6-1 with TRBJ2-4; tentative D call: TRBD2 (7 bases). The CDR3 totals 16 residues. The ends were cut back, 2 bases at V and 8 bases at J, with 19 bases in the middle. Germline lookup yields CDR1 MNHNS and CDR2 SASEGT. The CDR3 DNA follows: TGTGCCAGCAGTGAACGTACTCCGGGGGGCGCGGACATTCAGTACTTC. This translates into CASSERTPGGADIQYF.

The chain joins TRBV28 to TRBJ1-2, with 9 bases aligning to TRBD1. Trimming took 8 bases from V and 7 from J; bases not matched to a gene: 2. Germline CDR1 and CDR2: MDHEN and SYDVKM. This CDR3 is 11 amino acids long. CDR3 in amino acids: CASGQGFGYTF. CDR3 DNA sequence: TGTGCCAGCGGACAGGGGTTTGGCTACACCTTC.